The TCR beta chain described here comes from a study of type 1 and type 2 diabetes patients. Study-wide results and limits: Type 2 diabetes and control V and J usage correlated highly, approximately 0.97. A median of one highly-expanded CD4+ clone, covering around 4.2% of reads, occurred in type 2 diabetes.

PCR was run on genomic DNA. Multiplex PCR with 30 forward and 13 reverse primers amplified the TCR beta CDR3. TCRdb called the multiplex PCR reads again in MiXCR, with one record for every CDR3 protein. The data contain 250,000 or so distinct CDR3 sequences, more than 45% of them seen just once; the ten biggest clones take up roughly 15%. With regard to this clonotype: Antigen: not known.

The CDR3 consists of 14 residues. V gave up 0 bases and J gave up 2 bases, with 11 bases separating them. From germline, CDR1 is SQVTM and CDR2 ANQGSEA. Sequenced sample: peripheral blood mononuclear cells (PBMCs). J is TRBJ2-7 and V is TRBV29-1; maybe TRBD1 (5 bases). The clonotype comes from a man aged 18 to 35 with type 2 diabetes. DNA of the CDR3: TGCAGCGTTGAAGATGCAGGGAATCCCTACGAGCAGTACTTC. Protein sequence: CSVEDAGNPYEQYF.